These T cell receptor beta chains were read from a single sample in a study of OX40 agonist ivuxolimab in advanced cancers. This table comes from immunoSEQ multiplex PCR, and its TCRdb copy is limited to in-frame clones, with some not included. The sample shows under 70,000 clones, 86% of them seen only once. The sample here was CD4+ or CD8+ T cells sorted from blood, taken in a trial of the OX40 agonist ivuxolimab. These receptors all stem from an adult with an advanced solid tumor such as melanoma, head and neck, liver or kidney cancer. Both conserved end residues are part of each CDR3. A D gene is named only where the DNA matches it firmly. The listing skips clone size in some rows; elsewhere it reads once, few, many or a size class.

cdr3_nt cdr3_aa d_call clone_size j_call v_call
TGTGCCAGCAGCTTAGACGTAGCGGGAAATGCCGGGGAGCTGTTTTTT CASSLDVAGNAGELFF TRBD2 NA TRBJ2-2 TRBV7-2
TGTGCTAGTGTTATATTAGGGGTCTCCGTATGGGGCAATCAGCCCCAGCATTTT CASVILGVSVWGNQPQHF NA NA TRBJ1-5 TRBV12-5
TGTGCCAGTAGGGACAGGGTGGCTGGAAACACCATATATTTT CASRDRVAGNTIYF TRBD1 NA TRBJ1-3 TRBV19
TGCGCCAGCAGCTTGTCCGGGCAGTATAGCAATCAGCCCCAGCATTTT CASSLSGQYSNQPQHF NA NA TRBJ1-5 TRBV5-1
TGTGCCAGCTCGACAGGGGAAGGCTACACCTTC CASSTGEGYTF TRBD1 NA TRBJ1-2 TRBV28
TGTGCCAGCAGTCGAGGGGCAAACACCGGGGAGCTGTTTTTT CASSRGANTGELFF NA NA TRBJ2-2 TRBV6-5
TGTGCCAGCAGTGAAGCGTTACAGAGACGCTACACCTTC CASSEALQRRYTF NA NA TRBJ1-2 TRBV2
TGTGCCAGCAGCTTAGAGGGTAGCGGGATCTACGAGCAGTACTTC CASSLEGSGIYEQYF TRBD2 NA TRBJ2-7 TRBV11-2
TGCGCCAGCAGCCAGCAAATTAGCGGGCAAGCGGATGAGCAGTTCTTC CASSQQISGQADEQFF TRBD2 NA TRBJ2-1 TRBV4-3
TGTGCCAGCAGCTTACCAGCGGGAGGGCCCGGGGAGCTGTTTTTT CASSLPAGGPGELFF TRBD2 few TRBJ2-2 TRBV7-2
TGTGCCAGCAGTCTCGAACTAACCGGGACTAGAGTACGTGAGCAGTTCTTC CASSLELTGTRVREQFF TRBD2 NA TRBJ2-1 TRBV27
TGTGCCATCACGACTCTTGAAAACACTGAAGCTTTCTTT CAITTLENTEAFF NA NA TRBJ1-1 TRBV2
TGTGCCAGCAGCTCCCTACCTTCGACAGGGCTGGGAGATACGCAGTATTTT CASSSLPSTGLGDTQYF TRBD1 NA TRBJ2-3 TRBV11-2
TGTGCCAGCAGTGAAGCGCTGAGCTCCTACGAGCAGTACTTC CASSEALSSYEQYF NA NA TRBJ2-7 TRBV25-1
TGTGCCAGCAGTTCACCGGGACAGGGGGGCCAGTACTTC CASSSPGQGGQYF TRBD1 NA TRBJ2-4 TRBV28
TGTGCCATCAGTTCGGGACAGGGGGTTTACGAGCAGTACTTC CAISSGQGVYEQYF TRBD1 NA TRBJ2-7 TRBV10-3
TGTGCCAGCCATTCCACAGGGCGGCAAGGCTACACCTTC CASHSTGRQGYTF NA NA TRBJ1-2 TRBV28
TGTGCCGAGATCCAGGGGGAGCTGTTTTTT CAEIQGELFF NA few TRBJ2-2 TRBV6-5
TGTGCCAGCAGTGAAGCGAAATATGGCTACACCTTC CASSEAKYGYTF NA NA TRBJ1-2 TRBV6-1
TGTGCCAGCAGTGATTCTGAGCGTACGGGGTCAGATACGCAGTATTTT CASSDSERTGSDTQYF NA NA TRBJ2-3 TRBV6-1
TGTGCCAGCTCCGAGCTAGCGGTTACCTACGAGCAGTACTTC CASSELAVTYEQYF TRBD2 NA TRBJ2-7 TRBV18
TGTGCCAGCAGTTACGGTACCCCAGGGTCGTACAATGAGCAGTTCTTC CASSYGTPGSYNEQFF NA NA TRBJ2-1 TRBV6-5
TGTGCCAGCAGCTTGTCCAGGGACCACGAGCAGTACTTC CASSLSRDHEQYF NA once TRBJ2-7 TRBV7-8
TGTGCCAGTTCTCTCGGGGGGGAGGGCAAAAACATTCAGTACTTC CASSLGGEGKNIQYF TRBD2 NA TRBJ2-4 TRBV6-5
TGTGCCAGCAGTTCAGGAGTGACCGGAAACACCATATATTTT CASSSGVTGNTIYF NA NA TRBJ1-3 TRBV28
TGTGCCAGCTCACCGGACAGTGTTTACAATGAGCAGTTCTTC CASSPDSVYNEQFF NA few TRBJ2-1 TRBV18
TGTGCCAGCAGCTTAGGTAGGGCTAGCGGGATAGGGTTCTTC CASSLGRASGIGFF TRBD2 NA TRBJ2-1 TRBV11-2
TGTGCCAGCAGCTTGGACATACTGCACACGCAGTATTTT CASSLDILHTQYF NA NA TRBJ2-3 TRBV5-5
TGTGCCAGCAGTGAATATGTAGGGACGGAGTCCTACAATGAGCAGTTCTTC CASSEYVGTESYNEQFF NA once TRBJ2-1 TRBV6-1
TGTGCCAGCAGCCCCGGAAACACTGAAGCTTTCTTT CASSPGNTEAFF NA NA TRBJ1-1 TRBV9
TGTGCCAGCACACGCGGGGATGGCTACACCTTC CASTRGDGYTF NA few TRBJ1-2 TRBV2
TGTGCCAGCAGCGCCCAGGGGGGAAGCACAGATACGCAGTATTTT CASSAQGGSTDTQYF NA once TRBJ2-3 TRBV7-2
TGTGCCAGCAAAAGTGAGACCCAGTACTTC CASKSETQYF NA NA TRBJ2-5 TRBV2
TGTGCCAGCAGTTTAATGGGACATCAAATGGACACTGAAGCTTTCTTT CASSLMGHQMDTEAFF NA medium-sized TRBJ1-1 TRBV28
TGTGCCAGCTCACCAAGGCAGGGAGCTAACGAGCAGTACTTC CASSPRQGANEQYF NA NA TRBJ2-7 TRBV18
TGTGCCAGCAGCCTAACAGTAGGTGAGCAGTTCTTC CASSLTVGEQFF NA NA TRBJ2-1 TRBV7-2
TGTGCCAGCAGTTACTCGAGAAATTCGGGGACGGGGGAGCTGTTTTTT CASSYSRNSGTGELFF NA NA TRBJ2-2 TRBV6-5
TGCGCCAGCAGCCAACTTTTTCTAACAGGGCGGAGAGATACGCAGTATTTT CASSQLFLTGRRDTQYF NA few TRBJ2-3 TRBV4-1
TGTGCCAGTAGTATAACTAGCGGGAGACCCTACAATGAGCAGTTCTTC CASSITSGRPYNEQFF TRBD2 NA TRBJ2-1 TRBV19
TGCGCCAGCAGCTTAGTTACGACGGCAGATACGCAGTATTTT CASSLVTTADTQYF NA few TRBJ2-3 TRBV5-1
TGTGCCAGCAGTCCTCTAGCGGGATACAATGAGCAGTTCTTC CASSPLAGYNEQFF TRBD2 NA TRBJ2-1 TRBV7-2
TGTGCCAGCAGCTCGAGGACTAGCGGGAGGTCAGATACGCAGTATTTT CASSSRTSGRSDTQYF TRBD2 NA TRBJ2-3 TRBV5-4
TGTGCCAGCAGCGCGCTAGCGGGAGGGAGCACAGATACGCAGTATTTT CASSALAGGSTDTQYF TRBD2 NA TRBJ2-3 TRBV7-7
TGTGCCAGTAGCGCTCGGACAGGCGGGGCAGCCAAAAACATTCAGTACTTC CASSARTGGAAKNIQYF NA NA TRBJ2-4 TRBV19
TGTGCCAGCAGCTTACTTAGCGGATCGTACAATGAGCAGTTCTTC CASSLLSGSYNEQFF NA NA TRBJ2-1 TRBV11-2
TGCGCCAGCAGCCAATTAGCGGGAGGGCAGTACGAGCAGTACTTC CASSQLAGGQYEQYF TRBD2 few TRBJ2-7 TRBV5-1
TGTGCCAGCAGCCGACGTGGGGGGAAGAGGGCCCAGCATTTT CASSRRGGKRAQHF NA NA TRBJ1-5 TRBV28
TGTGCCAGCAGTTTATCCCCTACCCCTGAATCCTACGAGCAGTACTTC CASSLSPTPESYEQYF NA once TRBJ2-7 TRBV28
TGCGCCAGCAGCGGCCCGGGACAGAGCCTCTACAATGAGCAGTTCTTC CASSGPGQSLYNEQFF TRBD1 NA TRBJ2-1 TRBV5-1
TGTGCCTCCGGGACTAGCGGGAGGGGGGAGCAGTACTTC CASGTSGRGEQYF TRBD2 NA TRBJ2-7 TRBV7-2
TGTGCCAGCTCACCACCCAATGAGCAGTTCTTC CASSPPNEQFF NA few TRBJ2-1 TRBV18
TGTGCCAGCAGTTTATGGGAGGACGCCGGTGGTGAGCGGTACTTC CASSLWEDAGGERYF NA NA TRBJ2-4 TRBV28
TGTGCCAGCTCTAGGGGGTTTTCCGGGGAGCTGTTTTTT CASSRGFSGELFF NA once TRBJ2-2 TRBV6-5
TGTGCCAGCAGTAACCAATACAGGGGAGCCAACGAGAACAATGAGCAGTTCTTC CASSNQYRGANENNEQFF TRBD1 NA TRBJ2-1 TRBV28